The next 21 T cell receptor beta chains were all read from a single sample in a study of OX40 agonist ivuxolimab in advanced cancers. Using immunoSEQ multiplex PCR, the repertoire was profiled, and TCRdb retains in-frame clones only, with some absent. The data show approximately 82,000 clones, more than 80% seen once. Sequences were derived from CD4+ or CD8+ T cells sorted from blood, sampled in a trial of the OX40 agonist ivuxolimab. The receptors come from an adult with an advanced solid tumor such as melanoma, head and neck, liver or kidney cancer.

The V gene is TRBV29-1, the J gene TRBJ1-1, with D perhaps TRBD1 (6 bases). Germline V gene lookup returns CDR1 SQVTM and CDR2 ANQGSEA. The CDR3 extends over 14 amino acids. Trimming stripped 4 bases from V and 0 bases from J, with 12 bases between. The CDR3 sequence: CSVGTVDMNTEAFF. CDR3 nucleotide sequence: TGCAGCGTTGGGACAGTGGACATGAACACTGAAGCTTTCTTT.

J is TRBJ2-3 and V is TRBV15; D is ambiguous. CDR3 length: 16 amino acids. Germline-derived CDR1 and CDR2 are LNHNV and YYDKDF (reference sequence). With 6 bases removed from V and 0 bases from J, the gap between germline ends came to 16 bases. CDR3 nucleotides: TGTGCCACCAGGTCCCTTATTGAAACTAGCACAGATACGCAGTATTTT. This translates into CATRSLIETSTDTQYF.

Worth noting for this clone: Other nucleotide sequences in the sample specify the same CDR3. In DNA form, the CDR3 reads TGTGCCAGCAGTGAGGACGGAAACACTGAAGCTTTCTTT. Translated: CASSEDGNTEAFF. The chain recombines TRBV2 with TRBJ1-1; D remains ambiguous. Germline CDR1 SNHLY, CDR2 FYNNEI. V was pared by 3 bases and J by 2 bases, with 7 bases between. CDR3 size: 13 residues.

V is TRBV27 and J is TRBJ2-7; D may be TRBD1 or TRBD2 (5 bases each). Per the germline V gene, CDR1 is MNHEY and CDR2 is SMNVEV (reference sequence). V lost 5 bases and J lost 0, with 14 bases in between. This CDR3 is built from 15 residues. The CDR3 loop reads CASSPNGAYSYEQYF. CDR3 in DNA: TGTGCCAGCAGTCCAAACGGGGCCTACTCCTACGAGCAGTACTTC.

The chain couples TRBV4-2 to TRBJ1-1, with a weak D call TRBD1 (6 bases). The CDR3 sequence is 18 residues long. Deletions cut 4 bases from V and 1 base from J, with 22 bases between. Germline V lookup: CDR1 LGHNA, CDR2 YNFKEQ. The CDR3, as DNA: TGTGCCAGCAGCCTCCCGTTAAAAGGTCCACAGGGGAACACTGAAGCTTTCTTT. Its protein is CASSLPLKGPQGNTEAFF.

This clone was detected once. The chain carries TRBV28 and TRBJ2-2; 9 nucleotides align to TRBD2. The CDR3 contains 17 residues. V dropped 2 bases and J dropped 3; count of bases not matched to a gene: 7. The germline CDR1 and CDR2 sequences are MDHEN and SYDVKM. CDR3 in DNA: TGTGCCAGCAGTTTAACCCTAGCGGGATTCGACACCGGGGAGCTGTTTTTT. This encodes CASSLTLAGFDTGELFF.

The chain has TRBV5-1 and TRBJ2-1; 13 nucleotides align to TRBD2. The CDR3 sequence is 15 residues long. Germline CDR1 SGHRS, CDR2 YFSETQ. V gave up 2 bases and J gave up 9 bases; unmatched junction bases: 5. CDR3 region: CASSFTGLAGVEQFF. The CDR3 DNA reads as TGCGCCAGCAGCTTCACTGGACTAGCGGGGGTTGAGCAGTTCTTC.

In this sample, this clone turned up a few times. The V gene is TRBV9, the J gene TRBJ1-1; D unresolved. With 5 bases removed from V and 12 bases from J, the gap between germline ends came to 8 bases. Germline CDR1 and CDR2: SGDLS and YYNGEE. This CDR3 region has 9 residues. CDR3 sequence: CASRPSTFF. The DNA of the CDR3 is TGTGCCAGCAGACCGAGTACTTTCTTT.

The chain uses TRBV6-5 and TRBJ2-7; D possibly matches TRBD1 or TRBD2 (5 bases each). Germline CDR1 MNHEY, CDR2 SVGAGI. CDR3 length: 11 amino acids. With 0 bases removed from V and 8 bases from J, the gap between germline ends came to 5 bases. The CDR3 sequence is CASSYSGQQYF. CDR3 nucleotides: TGTGCCAGCAGTTACTCGGGACAGCAGTACTTC.

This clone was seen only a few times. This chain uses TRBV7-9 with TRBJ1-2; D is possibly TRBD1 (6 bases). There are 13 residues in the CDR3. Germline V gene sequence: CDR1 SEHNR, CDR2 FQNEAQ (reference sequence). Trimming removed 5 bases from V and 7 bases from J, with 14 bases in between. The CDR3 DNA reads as TGTGCCAGCAGCCGACGGGACATAGGTGGCTACACCTTC. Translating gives CASSRRDIGGYTF.

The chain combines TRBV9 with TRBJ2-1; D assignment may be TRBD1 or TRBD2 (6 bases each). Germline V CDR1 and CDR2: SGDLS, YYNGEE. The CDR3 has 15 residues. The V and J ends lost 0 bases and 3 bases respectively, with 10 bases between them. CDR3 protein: CASSVGGANYNEQFF. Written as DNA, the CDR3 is TGTGCCAGCAGCGTAGGGGGGGCGAACTACAATGAGCAGTTCTTC.

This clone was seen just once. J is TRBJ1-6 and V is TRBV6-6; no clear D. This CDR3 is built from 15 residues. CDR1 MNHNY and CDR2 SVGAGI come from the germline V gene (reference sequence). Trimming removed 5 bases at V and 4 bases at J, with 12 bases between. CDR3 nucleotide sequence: TGTGCCAGCAGTCTGCCGACGGGGTATAATTCACCCCTCCACTTT. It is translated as CASSLPTGYNSPLHF.

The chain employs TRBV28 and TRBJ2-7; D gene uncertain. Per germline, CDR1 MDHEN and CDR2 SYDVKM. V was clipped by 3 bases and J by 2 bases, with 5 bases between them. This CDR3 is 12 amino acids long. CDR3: CASSFLTYEQYF. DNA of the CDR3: TGTGCCAGCAGTTTCTTAACCTACGAGCAGTACTTC.

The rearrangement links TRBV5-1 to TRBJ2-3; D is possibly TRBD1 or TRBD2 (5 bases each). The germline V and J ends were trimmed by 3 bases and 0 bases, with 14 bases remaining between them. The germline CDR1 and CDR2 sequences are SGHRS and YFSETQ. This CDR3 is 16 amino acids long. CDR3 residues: CASSSRKGDSTDTQYF. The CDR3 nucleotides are TGCGCCAGCAGCTCCCGTAAAGGGGACAGCACAGATACGCAGTATTTT.

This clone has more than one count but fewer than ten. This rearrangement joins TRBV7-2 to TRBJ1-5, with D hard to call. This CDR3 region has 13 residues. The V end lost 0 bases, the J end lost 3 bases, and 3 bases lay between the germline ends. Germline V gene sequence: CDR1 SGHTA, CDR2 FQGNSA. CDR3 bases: TGTGCCAGCAGCTTAGCGGCCAATCAGCCCCAGCATTTT. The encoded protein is CASSLAANQPQHF.

The chain's CDR3 is CSVVLGTNTEAFF. The CDR3 DNA reads TGCAGCGTTGTTTTGGGCACGAACACTGAAGCTTTCTTT. The chain carries TRBV29-1 and TRBJ1-1; D unresolved. CDR1 is SQVTM and CDR2 is ANQGSEA in the germline V gene. V was shortened by 4 bases and J by 1 base, with 10 bases between the two germline ends. CDR3 size: 13 residues.

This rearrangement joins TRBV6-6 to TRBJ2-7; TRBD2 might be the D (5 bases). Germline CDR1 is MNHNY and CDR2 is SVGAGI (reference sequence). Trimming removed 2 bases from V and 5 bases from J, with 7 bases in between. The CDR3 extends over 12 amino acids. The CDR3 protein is CASSYGEHEQYF. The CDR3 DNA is TGTGCCAGCAGTTACGGGGAGCACGAGCAGTACTTC.

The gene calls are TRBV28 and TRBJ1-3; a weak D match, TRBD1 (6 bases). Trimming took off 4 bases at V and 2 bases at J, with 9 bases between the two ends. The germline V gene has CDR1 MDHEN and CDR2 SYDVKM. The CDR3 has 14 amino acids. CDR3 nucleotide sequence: TGTGCCAGCAGTTCCTCAGGGGCTGGAAACACCATATATTTT. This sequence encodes CASSSSGAGNTIYF.

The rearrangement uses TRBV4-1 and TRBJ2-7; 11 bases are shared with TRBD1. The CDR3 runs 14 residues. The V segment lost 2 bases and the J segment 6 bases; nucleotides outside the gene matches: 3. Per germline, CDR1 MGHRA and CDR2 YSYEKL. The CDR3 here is CASSQRDRGAEQYF. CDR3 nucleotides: TGCGCCAGCAGCCAACGGGACAGGGGGGCCGAGCAGTACTTC.

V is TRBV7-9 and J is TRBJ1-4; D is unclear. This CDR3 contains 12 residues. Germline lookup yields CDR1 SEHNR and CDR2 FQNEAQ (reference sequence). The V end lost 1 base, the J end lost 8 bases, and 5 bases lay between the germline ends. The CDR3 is CASSLVGEKLFF. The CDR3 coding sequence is TGTGCCAGCAGCTTAGTCGGCGAAAAACTGTTTTTT.

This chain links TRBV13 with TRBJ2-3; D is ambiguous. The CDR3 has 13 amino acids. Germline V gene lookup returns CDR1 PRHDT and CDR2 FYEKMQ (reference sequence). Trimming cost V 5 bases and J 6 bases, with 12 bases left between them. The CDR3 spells CASSPGPADTQYF. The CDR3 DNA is TGTGCCAGCAGCCCGGGCCCCGCGGATACGCAGTATTTT.